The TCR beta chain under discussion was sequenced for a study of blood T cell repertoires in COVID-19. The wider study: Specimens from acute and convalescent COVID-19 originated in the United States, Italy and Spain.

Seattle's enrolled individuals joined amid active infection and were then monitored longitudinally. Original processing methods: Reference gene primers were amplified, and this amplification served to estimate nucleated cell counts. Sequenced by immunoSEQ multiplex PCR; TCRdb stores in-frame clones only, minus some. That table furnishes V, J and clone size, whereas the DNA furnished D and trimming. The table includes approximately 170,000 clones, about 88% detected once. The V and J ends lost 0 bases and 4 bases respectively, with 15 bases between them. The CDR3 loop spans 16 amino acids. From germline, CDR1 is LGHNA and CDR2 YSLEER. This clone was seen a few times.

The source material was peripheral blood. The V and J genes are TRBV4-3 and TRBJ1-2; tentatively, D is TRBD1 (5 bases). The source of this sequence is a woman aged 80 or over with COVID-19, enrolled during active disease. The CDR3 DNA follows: TGCGCCAGCAGCCAAGATCGCCAGGGATCTCTCTATGGCTACACCTTC. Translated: CASSQDRQGSLYGYTF.